Listed below are T cell receptor beta chains from one sample, sequenced in a study of cytomegalovirus exposure and HLA in healthy donors. Here immunoSEQ multiplex PCR was the method, and the copy in TCRdb shows in-frame clones only, minus some. The sample shows approximately 50,000 clones, over 75% of them seen only once. Sequencing was performed on PBMCs. The receptors originated from a woman in her thirties in good health and CMV-seronegative. Both conserved end residues are part of each CDR3. Each record gives: D gene, J gene, clone size, V gene, CDR3 DNA, CDR3 protein. D genes are given only for firm matches. The listing skips clone size in some rows; elsewhere it reads once, few, many or a size class.

d_call: NA; j_call: TRBJ2-3; clone_size: NA; v_call: TRBV5-8; cdr3_nt: TGTGCCAGCAGCTTCATTTTGTCAGATACGCAGTATTTT; cdr3_aa: CASSFILSDTQYF
d_call: NA; j_call: TRBJ1-2; clone_size: NA; v_call: TRBV30; cdr3_nt: TGTGCCTGGAGTGAGCAGGGTAACTATGGCTACACCTTC; cdr3_aa: CAWSEQGNYGYTF
d_call: NA; j_call: TRBJ2-1; clone_size: NA; v_call: TRBV5-1; cdr3_nt: TGCGCCAGCAGCTTGGACAGGGTTTACAATGAGCAGTTCTTC; cdr3_aa: CASSLDRVYNEQFF
d_call: NA; j_call: TRBJ1-2; clone_size: NA; v_call: TRBV6-1; cdr3_nt: TGTGCCAGCAGTGTCAGGGTTAGCTATGGCTACACCTTC; cdr3_aa: CASSVRVSYGYTF
d_call: TRBD1; j_call: TRBJ1-4; clone_size: NA; v_call: TRBV10-2; cdr3_nt: TGCGCCAGCAGTGGGACAGGGGCGTTGGCTAATGAAAAACTGTTTTTT; cdr3_aa: CASSGTGALANEKLFF
d_call: NA; j_call: TRBJ1-5; clone_size: NA; v_call: TRBV10-3; cdr3_nt: TGTGCCATCAGTGAGTTCGGGGTCTCCAATCAGCCCCAGCATTTT; cdr3_aa: CAISEFGVSNQPQHF
d_call: NA; j_call: TRBJ2-3; clone_size: NA; v_call: TRBV9; cdr3_nt: TGTGCCAGCAGCGCTGACACCTTCGGGGCAGATACGCAGTATTTT; cdr3_aa: CASSADTFGADTQYF
d_call: TRBD1; j_call: TRBJ2-2; clone_size: NA; v_call: TRBV15; cdr3_nt: TGTGCCACCAGCCTCCCGAGGGCAGGGGGGAACACCGGGGAGCTGTTTTTT; cdr3_aa: CATSLPRAGGNTGELFF
d_call: TRBD2; j_call: TRBJ2-1; clone_size: once; v_call: TRBV2; cdr3_nt: TGTGCCAGCAGGTTATTAGCGGGAGGAGGATCCTACAATGAGCAGTTCTTC; cdr3_aa: CASRLLAGGGSYNEQFF
d_call: NA; j_call: TRBJ1-5; clone_size: NA; v_call: TRBV13; cdr3_nt: TGTGCCAGCAGCGCCGGGACAACTTATCAGCCCCAGCATTTT; cdr3_aa: CASSAGTTYQPQHF
d_call: NA; j_call: TRBJ2-7; clone_size: NA; v_call: TRBV7-8; cdr3_nt: TGTGCCAGCCAGTCGGGGGGCGGCTTCAACGAGCAGTACTTC; cdr3_aa: CASQSGGGFNEQYF
d_call: TRBD2; j_call: TRBJ2-7; clone_size: NA; v_call: TRBV9; cdr3_nt: TGTGCCAGCAGCGTAGGCCCTAGCGGGAGCTCCTACGAGCAGTACTTC; cdr3_aa: CASSVGPSGSSYEQYF
d_call: TRBD2; j_call: TRBJ2-5; clone_size: NA; v_call: TRBV9; cdr3_nt: TGTGCCAGCAGCGTAGACAACAGCGGGAAAGAGACCCAGTACTTC; cdr3_aa: CASSVDNSGKETQYF
d_call: NA; j_call: TRBJ1-2; clone_size: NA; v_call: TRBV7-9; cdr3_nt: TGTGCCAGCAGCTTAGATTGGGCGCATTATGGCTACACCTTC; cdr3_aa: CASSLDWAHYGYTF
d_call: TRBD1; j_call: TRBJ1-4; clone_size: NA; v_call: TRBV28; cdr3_nt: TGTGCCAGCAGTTTGAGTACAGGGGGAACTAATGAAAAACTGTTTTTT; cdr3_aa: CASSLSTGGTNEKLFF
d_call: NA; j_call: TRBJ2-1; clone_size: NA; v_call: TRBV13; cdr3_nt: TGTGCCAGCAGATGGGGGGACGTGGGACCGGCATACAATGAGCAGTTCTTC; cdr3_aa: CASRWGDVGPAYNEQFF
d_call: TRBD2; j_call: TRBJ2-1; clone_size: NA; v_call: TRBV27; cdr3_nt: TGTGCCAGCAGTTTCGGGTCTAGCGGGAGGAGGGGCGTTTCCAATGAGCAGTTCTTC; cdr3_aa: CASSFGSSGRRGVSNEQFF
d_call: TRBD2; j_call: TRBJ2-7; clone_size: NA; v_call: TRBV7-9; cdr3_nt: TGTGCCAGCAGCCCCGGACTAGACTCGTACTTC; cdr3_aa: CASSPGLDSYF
d_call: TRBD1; j_call: TRBJ2-5; clone_size: NA; v_call: TRBV6-1; cdr3_nt: TGTGCCAGCAGGGGACAGGGGGAGACCCAGTACTTC; cdr3_aa: CASRGQGETQYF
d_call: TRBD1; j_call: TRBJ2-7; clone_size: NA; v_call: TRBV27; cdr3_nt: TGTGCCAGCAGTTTTGACAGGGCCTGGGGCGAGCAGTACTTC; cdr3_aa: CASSFDRAWGEQYF
d_call: NA; j_call: TRBJ2-1; clone_size: NA; v_call: TRBV5-1; cdr3_nt: TGCGCCAGCAGCCCCGCGATCGACCGGGGCTCCTACAATGAGCAGTTCTTC; cdr3_aa: CASSPAIDRGSYNEQFF
d_call: TRBD1; j_call: TRBJ1-4; clone_size: NA; v_call: TRBV29-1; cdr3_nt: TGCAGCGCGGGACAGGGACCTAATGAAAAACTGTTTTTT; cdr3_aa: CSAGQGPNEKLFF
d_call: NA; j_call: TRBJ2-3; clone_size: NA; v_call: TRBV30; cdr3_nt: TGTGCCTGGAGAGGACCGACAGCTAGCACAGATACGCAGTATTTT; cdr3_aa: CAWRGPTASTDTQYF
d_call: TRBD1; j_call: TRBJ2-6; clone_size: NA; v_call: TRBV14; cdr3_nt: TGTGCCAGCAGCCACCTGCCGGGACAGGGCTCTGGGGCCAACGTCCTGACTTTC; cdr3_aa: CASSHLPGQGSGANVLTF
d_call: TRBD1; j_call: TRBJ2-1; clone_size: few; v_call: TRBV10-1; cdr3_nt: TGCGCCAGCAGTGAGAGGACAGGGGGCCGGGATGAGCAGTTCTTC; cdr3_aa: CASSERTGGRDEQFF
d_call: NA; j_call: TRBJ1-1; clone_size: NA; v_call: TRBV11-2; cdr3_nt: TGTGCCAGCAGCCATACCTCAGGACTTATGAACACTGAAGCTTTCTTT; cdr3_aa: CASSHTSGLMNTEAFF
d_call: TRBD1; j_call: TRBJ1-1; clone_size: few; v_call: TRBV11-2; cdr3_nt: TGTGCCAGCAGCTTCGACAGGGGAGCCACTGAAGCTTTCTTT; cdr3_aa: CASSFDRGATEAFF